This section outlines one T cell receptor (beta chain) sequence together with its context. This receptor's antigen is unknown. No base-level quality is on record; no much larger clone is a single base apart. This entry comes from a study of T cells after yellow fever vaccination (dated by TCRdb to about 2019). Looking at the study overall: The SMART-Seq v4 Ultra Low Input RNA kit was used to prepare libraries from fractions with low cell numbers. To follow T-cell clones before and after both primary and booster YFV17D yellow fever vaccination, bulk TCR alpha and beta repertoires underwent longitudinal sequencing. The cohort comprised two healthy male donors, one aged 18 to 29 and one aged 30 to 39 years. Blood was collected at multiple timepoints before and after primary and secondary immunization, and bulk PBMC replicates and cell subsets were isolated. Overall results and qualifications from the work: FACS-sorted repertoires could contain abundant contaminating clonotypes from the bulk population, so computational filtering was required. Only two donors were included in the study, so the extent to which the findings can be generalized is limited. Compared with the primary T-cell response, the secondary T-cell response was faster but weaker, reaching its peak on day 5 rather than on day 15. After the booster, most of the clones that had expanded following primary vaccination were detected again (about 95% of CD4 and around 87% of CD8), which suggests that memory was broadly maintained. A small share of clonotypes was detected in both CD4 and CD8 compartments, with the overlap likely arising from convergent recombination.

TCR cDNA was synthesized by 5'RACE template switching, through which a universal primer site and unique molecular identifiers were introduced. Priming of cDNA synthesis was performed from both the TCR alpha and TCR beta constant segments. Libraries were amplified in two PCR steps, with sample barcodes and sequencing adapters added in the second step. Sequencing of libraries was performed on Illumina HiSeq 2500 (2x100 bp) or NovaSeq (2x150 bp). The source study handled its data this way. Reads were demultiplexed and collapsed into UMI consensus sequences with MIGEC, and V(D)J alignment was performed with MiXCR. Vaccine-responding clonotypes were defined with edgeR using replicate PBMC samples, requiring FDR below 0.01 and a log2 fold change above 5 up to day 15. Each bulk clonotype was labeled CD4 or CD8 based on which sequenced repertoire, CD4 or CD8, contained the clonotype at higher abundance. TCRdb took the public reads, trimmed them with fastp at Q25, ran MiXCR for clone calling and kept in-frame beta chains. Under each unique CDR3 protein, matching rows form one entry showing the most common genes and DNA. TCRdb, not the original authors, processed these V and J calls. The sample records approximately 300,000 distinct CDR3 sequences, roughly 13% of which are singletons. 0.4% to 0.55% of the sample comes from the top ten.

From the cysteine up to the phenylalanine, the CDR3 has a length of 16 residues. Only the CDR3 DNA stays, 48 bases, in frame from base 1. V is clipped by 2 bases and J by 3 bases, and the sequence between their germline boundaries is 15 bases long. This sample's treatment or condition label indicates: live attenuated yellow fever vaccine strain. A standard Ficoll-Paque protocol was used to isolate PBMCs from peripheral blood. Dynabeads CD4 and CD8 positive selection kits were used to isolate CD4 and CD8 T-cell fractions. RNA was extracted with TriZol from bulk PBMCs, CD4 and CD8 fractions, and dextramer-positive and dextramer-negative fractions.

This sequence was found in a man under 40 who received the YFV17D yellow fever vaccine. Recombination joined TRBV12-3 or TRBV12-4 with TRBJ2-3, with the D gene too uncertain to name. The source was CD4+ T cells sorted from PBMCs, collected 45 days after the yellow fever booster vaccination. The CDR3 has the sequence CASSLIGSRKTDTQYF. At the DNA level, the sequence is TGTGCCAGCAGTTTAATAGGGTCTAGGAAGACAGATACGCAGTATTTT.